These 19 T cell receptor beta chains originate from one sample sequenced in a study of cytomegalovirus exposure and HLA in healthy donors (dated by TCRdb to 2017 to 2019). The method behind the library was the immunoSEQ multiplex PCR assay. For the multiplex PCR, a mixture combining 60 forward primers for TCR Vbeta segments and 13 reverse primers for TCR Jbeta segments was used. TCRdb mirrors the immuneACCESS table, restricted to in-frame sequences. Some clones are absent from its copies; in checked studies, under half trace to an unresolved V gene, and the reason for the others is unknown. For this sample there are around 150,000 clones; about 75% appear just once. The ten biggest clones cover about 1% of the sample. The sample taken for sequencing was PBMCs. Source of these receptors: a woman between 45 and 65 years old in good health and CMV-seropositive.

The chain carries TRBV7-9 and TRBJ1-2, with D unresolved. The CDR3 has 14 residues. Trimming left V 7 bases short and J 8 bases short, with 20 bases between. Germline CDR1 SEHNR, CDR2 FQNEAQ (reference sequence). In DNA, the CDR3 is TGTGCCAGCACCCCCGGGGTAGCCCACTTAGGCTACACCTTC. Amino acid sequence: CASTPGVAHLGYTF.

V and J are TRBV28 and TRBJ2-5; 14 bases map to TRBD2. Germline trimming cut 5 bases from V and 5 bases from J; bases unmatched to any gene: 7. CDR3 size: 16 residues. In germline, CDR1 is MDHEN, CDR2 SYDVKM. CDR3 bases: TGTGCCAGCAGTCCGGGACTAGCGGGAGTGTCGGAGACCCAGTACTTC. This gives the protein CASSPGLAGVSETQYF.

V gene TRBV27 combines with J gene TRBJ2-7; possible D gene TRBD1, 5 bases. Trimming left V 8 bases short and J 4 bases short, with 21 bases between. The CDR3 runs to 15 residues. Germline CDR1 is MNHEY and CDR2 is SMNVEV (reference sequence). The CDR3 DNA reads TGTGCCAGCGGTCCGCTTGGCAGGGAAGTATACGAGCAGTACTTC. The encoded protein is CASGPLGREVYEQYF.

This clone was counted a few times. The chain has TRBV7-2 and TRBJ2-1; 7 bases are shared with TRBD2. Germline V CDR1 and CDR2: SGHTA, FQGNSA. The CDR3 extends over 12 amino acids. Here the CDR3 DNA reads TGTGTCCTGACTAGCCCCTACAATGAGCAGTTCTTC. Translation: CVLTSPYNEQFF.

There are a few counts of this clone. The J gene is TRBJ2-3, the V gene TRBV2, with D possibly matching TRBD1 (5 bases). Trimming removed 4 bases from V and 2 bases from J, with 13 bases in between. The CDR3 spans 15 residues. In germline, CDR1 is SNHLY, CDR2 FYNNEI. The CDR3 protein is CASSAPRQYTDTQYF. Written as DNA, the CDR3 is TGTGCCAGCAGTGCACCAAGACAGTACACAGATACGCAGTATTTT.

The chain uses TRBV28 and TRBJ2-3, with D possibly TRBD1 on 5 matching bases. Germline loops: CDR1 MDHEN, CDR2 SYDVKM. Trimming cost V 3 bases and J 2 bases, with 15 bases left between them. CDR3 length equals 16 residues. The CDR3 region has the DNA TGTGCCAGCAGTTTTTACCAGCAGGGTGTCACAGATACGCAGTATTTT. Protein product: CASSFYQQGVTDTQYF.

Only one count was recorded for this clone. The CDR3 sequence: CATTDTPGPDTQYF. CDR3 sequence (DNA): TGTGCCACCACGGATACCCCAGGCCCAGATACGCAGTATTTT. This chain links TRBV10-3 with TRBJ2-3, with unresolved D. Germline CDR1 ENHRY, CDR2 SYGVKD. The CDR3 covers 14 residues. V was pared by 10 bases and J by 4 bases, with 18 bases between.

The rearrangement links TRBV4-2 to TRBJ2-3, with D possibly TRBD2 on 5 matching bases. V lost 0 bases, J lost 0 bases, and 7 bases lay in between. CDR3 length: 15 amino acids. Looked up from germline, CDR1 is LGHNA and CDR2 is YNFKEQ. This CDR3 is CASSQDPGSTDTQYF. The CDR3 DNA is TGTGCCAGCAGCCAAGATCCGGGGAGCACAGATACGCAGTATTTT.

The V gene is TRBV7-2, the J gene TRBJ2-1; 14 nucleotides line up with TRBD2. V shed 2 bases and J 0 bases; nucleotides not matched to a gene: 6. The CDR3 spans 19 residues. CDR1 is SGHTA, CDR2 FQGNSA, per germline. The CDR3 DNA reads TGTGCCAGCAGCTTAAGAGGGACTAGCGGGGGTAGCTCCTACAATGAGCAGTTCTTC. Its protein is CASSLRGTSGGSSYNEQFF.

V gene TRBV7-2 combines with J gene TRBJ1-3; D unclear. The CDR3 runs to 14 residues. V shed 4 bases and J shed 3 bases, with 10 bases lying between them. Germline assignment: CDR1 SGHTA and CDR2 FQGNSA. CDR3 DNA: TGTGCCAGCAGCTCTACCCCGGGTGGAAACACCATATATTTT. Translated, it gives CASSSTPGGNTIYF.

The chain carries TRBV28 and TRBJ1-3; 9 nucleotides align to TRBD1. The germline V gene encodes CDR1 MDHEN and CDR2 SYDVKM. V shed 5 bases and J 0 bases; nucleotides not matched to a gene: 11. The CDR3 has 18 residues. DNA for the CDR3: TGTGCCAGCAGTGCCACAGGGGGCGAACGGATCTCTGGAAACACCATATATTTT. Translated: CASSATGGERISGNTIYF.

The chain has TRBV5-1 and TRBJ2-5; TRBD1 agrees at 10 bases. Germline V gene sequence: CDR1 SGHRS, CDR2 YFSETQ. There are 15 residues in the CDR3. V lost 4 bases and J lost 5; bases outside the gene matches: 8. This chain's CDR3 is CASSDLTGGGETQYF. CDR3 nucleotide sequence: TGCGCCAGCAGCGATCTGACAGGGGGCGGGGAGACCCAGTACTTC.

This clone was counted a few times. V usage is TRBV7-9 and J usage is TRBJ1-1, with 7 bases lining up with TRBD1. Germline-derived CDR1 and CDR2 are SEHNR and FQNEAQ (reference sequence). J was trimmed by 0 bases and V by 5 bases; bases with no gene match: 6. CDR3 length: 15 amino acids. The CDR3 DNA sequence: TGTGCCAGCAGCCCTAGGGGACAGATGAACACTGAAGCTTTCTTT. The encoded protein is CASSPRGQMNTEAFF.

The CDR3 nucleotides read TGTGCCAGCAACCCAGGGTATAGGACCACAGATACGCAGTATTTT. It encodes CASNPGYRTTDTQYF. The V and J genes are TRBV7-9 and TRBJ2-3; D possibly corresponds to TRBD1 (5 bases). This CDR3 comprises 15 residues. V lost 7 bases to trimming and J lost 2 bases, with 16 bases between them. Germline V gives CDR1 SEHNR, CDR2 FQNEAQ (reference sequence).

The chain recombines TRBV2 with TRBJ1-5; maybe TRBD1 (5 bases). This CDR3 is 15 amino acids long. CDR1 is SNHLY, CDR2 FYNNEI, per germline. The V and J ends lost 8 bases and 6 bases respectively, with 20 bases between them. The CDR3 loop reads CASLKTGGIGQPQHF. CDR3 nucleotide sequence: TGTGCCAGCCTCAAAACAGGAGGGATTGGTCAGCCCCAGCATTTT. Based on the CDR3 plus reference TRBV2 and TRBJ1-5, the full variable domain is EPEVTQTPSHQVTQMGQEVILRCVPISNHLYFYWYRQILGQKVEFLVSFYNNEISEKSEIFDDQFSVERPDGSNFTLKIRSTKLEDSAMYFCASLKTGGIGQPQHFGDGTRLSIL.

The chain is built from TRBV5-5 and TRBJ2-3, with 10 bases that match TRBD1. This CDR3 region has 14 residues. CDR1 and CDR2 from the germline V gene are SGHKS and YYEKEE (reference sequence). The trim removed 3 bases at V and 5 bases at J, leaving 3 bases unmatched. CDR3 DNA sequence: TGTGCCAGCAGCTCCGGGACAGGGGTAGATACGCAGTATTTT. Translating gives CASSSGTGVDTQYF.

This chain uses TRBV7-8 with TRBJ2-7; TRBD2 agrees at 12 bases. The CDR3 spans 16 residues. The J segment lost 7 bases and the V segment lost 5 bases, leaving 12 bases of the junction unmatched. CDR1 is SGHVS, CDR2 FQNEAQ, per germline. The CDR3 sequence is CASSLATSGRIGEQYF. The CDR3 nucleotides are TGTGCCAGCAGCCTCGCGACTAGCGGGAGAATTGGGGAGCAGTACTTC.

The V gene is TRBV27, the J gene TRBJ2-3, with 9 bases lining up with TRBD2. There are 16 residues in the CDR3. Germline V CDR1 and CDR2: MNHEY, SMNVEV (reference sequence). Trimming removed 0 bases from V and 4 bases from J; junction bases left unmatched: 5. CDR3 DNA: TGTGCCAGCAGTTTATCGGCGGGGGGGCCAGCAGATACGCAGTATTTT. The encoded protein is CASSLSAGGPADTQYF.

The chain links TRBV7-2 to TRBJ2-7; 10 positions match TRBD1. Unmatched junction bases numbered 3, after V lost 5 bases and J lost 2 bases. This CDR3 has 14 residues. The germline CDR1 and CDR2 sequences are SGHTA and FQGNSA. The CDR3 is CASSRGQGAYEQYF. The CDR3 region has the DNA TGTGCCAGCAGCCGAGGACAGGGGGCCTACGAGCAGTACTTC.